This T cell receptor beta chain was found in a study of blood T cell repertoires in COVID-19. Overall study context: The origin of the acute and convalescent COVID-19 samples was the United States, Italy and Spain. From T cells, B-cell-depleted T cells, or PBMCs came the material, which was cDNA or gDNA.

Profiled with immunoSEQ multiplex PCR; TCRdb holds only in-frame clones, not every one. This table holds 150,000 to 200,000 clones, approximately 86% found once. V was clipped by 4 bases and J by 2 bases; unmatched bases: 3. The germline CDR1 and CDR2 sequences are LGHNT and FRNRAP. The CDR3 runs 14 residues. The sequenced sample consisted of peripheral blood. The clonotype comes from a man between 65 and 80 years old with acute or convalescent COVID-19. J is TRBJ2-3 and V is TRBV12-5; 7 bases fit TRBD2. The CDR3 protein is CASGWGGITDTQYF. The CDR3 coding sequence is TGTGCTAGTGGTTGGGGGGGGATCACAGATACGCAGTATTTT.